This paragraph covers one T cell receptor (beta chain) sequence. Antigen unknown. This PCR relied on a set of 60 Vbeta primers and 13 Jbeta primers. Sequencing was performed with immunoSEQ multiplex PCR; in TCRdb, only in-frame clones are kept and a portion is missing. This sample contains 200,000 to 250,000 clones. The data derive from a study of cytomegalovirus exposure and HLA in healthy donors. The CDR3 runs to 15 residues. Germline V gene lookup returns CDR1 LGHNA and CDR2 YNFKEQ. Trimming took 3 bases from V and 2 from J, leaving 13 bases between them. Broader study findings: According to an earlier analysis, most TCR beta V segments yielded productive rearrangements about 90% or about 30% of the time.

V usage is TRBV4-2 and J usage is TRBJ1-2; D gene uncertain. Sequencing was done on a sample of PBMCs. The TCR sequence derives from a woman under 40 in good health and CMV-seropositive. The chain's CDR3 is CASSQMPGSNYGYTF. CDR3 bases: TGTGCCAGCAGCCAGATGCCCGGTTCGAACTATGGCTACACCTTC.